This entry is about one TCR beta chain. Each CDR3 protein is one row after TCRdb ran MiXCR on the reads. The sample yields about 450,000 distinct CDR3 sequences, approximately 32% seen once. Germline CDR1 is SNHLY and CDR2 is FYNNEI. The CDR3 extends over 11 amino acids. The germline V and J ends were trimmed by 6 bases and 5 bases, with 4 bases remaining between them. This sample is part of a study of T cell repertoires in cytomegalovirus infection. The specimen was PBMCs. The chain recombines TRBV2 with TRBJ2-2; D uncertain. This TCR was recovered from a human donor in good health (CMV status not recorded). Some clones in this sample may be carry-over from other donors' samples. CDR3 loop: CASRETGELFF. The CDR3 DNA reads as TGTGCCAGCAGAGAGACCGGGGAGCTGTTTTTT.